This TCR beta chain comes out of a study of blood T cell repertoires in COVID-19. Clones were read by immunoSEQ multiplex PCR, and TCRdb kept only the in-frame ones, dropping some. The sample lists roughly 41,000 clones; about 90% were seen once. V was shortened by 4 bases and J by 8 bases, with 11 bases between the two germline ends. The CDR3 runs 13 residues. The germline V gene encodes CDR1 SGHAT and CDR2 FQNNGV. The specimen sequenced was peripheral blood. This TCR was recovered from a human donor in a cohort sampled during active COVID-19. This chain connects TRBV11-2 to TRBJ2-2, with TRBD2 as a possible D gene (6 bases). CDR3 in amino acids: CASSWGLPGELFF. The CDR3 DNA reads as TGTGCCAGCAGCTGGGGACTCCCGGGGGAGCTGTTTTTT.